This passage covers 20 T cell receptor beta chains from one sample sequenced in a study of identical twins (dated by TCRdb to the mid-2010s). Libraries were made using 5' RACE. The instrument given in TCRdb is Illumina HiSeq 2000. The raw public reads went through TCRdb reprocessing: fastp at Q25, MiXCR clone calling, in-frame beta chains kept. Entries are consolidated by CDR3 protein sequence, retaining the most common genes and DNA. The sample yields approximately 300,000 distinct CDR3 sequences; more than 8% were counted once. 6% to 8.5% of the sample goes to the ten largest clones. This sample also appeared in a second study, on yellow fever vaccine responses in identical twins.

The sequencing sample was made of CD8+ T cells sorted from blood. These receptors were obtained from a woman younger than 30 in good health.

There are a few counts of this clonotype. The chain is built from TRBV30 and TRBJ2-5; D is unresolved. The CDR3 sequence is 11 residues long. Trimming took off 0 bases at V and 5 bases at J, with 4 bases between the two ends. Germline loops: CDR1 GTSNPN, CDR2 SVGIG (reference sequence). As DNA, the CDR3 is TGTGCCTGGAGTGTACTGGAGACCCAGTACTTC. It codes for CAWSVLETQYF. Supplemented by reference TRBV30 and TRBJ2-5, the full variable domain reads SQTIHQWPATLVQPVGSPLSLECTVEGTSNPNLYWYRQAAGRGLQLLFYSVGIGQISSEVPQNLSASRPQDRQFILSSKKLLLSDSGFYLCAWSVLETQYFGPGTRLLVL.

The chain joins TRBV5-6 to TRBJ2-7; the D call may be TRBD1 or TRBD2 (5 bases each). The CDR3 length is 13 residues. V was shortened by 0 bases and J by 6 bases, with 10 bases between the two germline ends. CDR1 and CDR2 from the germline V gene are SGHDT and YYEEEE. The CDR3 loop is CASSLVPGSEQYF. The CDR3 DNA sequence: TGTGCCAGCAGCTTGGTCCCAGGGAGCGAGCAGTACTTC.

The chain uses TRBV7-9 and TRBJ2-1; D perhaps matches TRBD1 (6 bases). CDR3 length: 15 residues. V shed 5 bases and J shed 6 bases, with 17 bases lying between them. The germline V gene encodes CDR1 SEHNR and CDR2 FQNEAQ (reference sequence). The CDR3 sequence is CASSPGPGQLNEQFF. The DNA for the CDR3 is TGTGCCAGCAGCCCGGGACCTGGACAGCTCAATGAGCAGTTCTTC.

This clonotype was counted only a few times. This chain joins TRBV7-3 and TRBJ2-2; TRBD2 matches at 9 bases. CDR3 length: 19 amino acids. The trim removed 1 base at V and 4 bases at J, leaving 13 bases unmatched. Germline CDR1 is SGHTA and CDR2 is FQGTGA. As DNA, the CDR3 is TGTGCCAGCAGCTTAAATCCTGTAGCGGGGGCGAGAGGCACCGGGGAGCTGTTTTTT. Translated: CASSLNPVAGARGTGELFF.

This clonotype was observed a handful of times. This chain uses TRBV4-1 with TRBJ2-3; TRBD2 matches 8 bases. The germline gives CDR1 MGHRA, CDR2 YSYEKL. Unmatched junction bases numbered 7, after V lost 1 base and J lost 1 base. The CDR3 is made up of 17 amino acids. The CDR3 DNA is TGCGCCAGCAGCCAAGTCTCGGGGGGGCGCGGCACAGATACGCAGTATTTT. Protein product: CASSQVSGGRGTDTQYF.

This chain joins TRBV12-3 or TRBV12-4 and TRBJ2-1; a weak D match, TRBD1 (5 bases). V was pared by 6 bases and J by 0 bases, with 15 bases between. The CDR3 runs to 16 residues. CDR3 sequence reads: CASRPRQSSSYNEQFF. CDR3 sequence (DNA): TGTGCCAGCAGGCCGCGACAGAGCAGCTCCTACAATGAGCAGTTCTTC.

This clonotype was detected only a few times. This chain joins TRBV7-9 and TRBJ2-5; a weak D match, TRBD1 (6 bases). The V end was cut by 0 bases, the J end by 2 bases, with 16 bases between. Per the germline V gene, CDR1 is SEHNR and CDR2 is FQNEAQ (reference sequence). The CDR3 spans 17 residues. This chain's CDR3 is CASSLAEAGDLQETQYF. CDR3 sequence (DNA): TGTGCCAGCAGCTTAGCAGAGGCAGGGGATCTTCAAGAGACCCAGTACTTC.

Only a few counts were recorded for this clonotype. The chain uses TRBV15 and TRBJ2-5; 10 bases match TRBD2. This CDR3 is built from 18 residues. Germline CDR1 and CDR2: LNHNV and YYDKDF (reference sequence). After removal of 0 bases from V and 1 base from J, the junction contained 8 bases not matched to a gene. CDR3 DNA sequence: TGTGCCACCAGCAGAGATCGCACTAGCGGGACACCCCAAGAGACCCAGTACTTC. Its protein is CATSRDRTSGTPQETQYF.

The V call is TRBV5-1, the J call TRBJ2-7; D possibly corresponds to TRBD1 (5 bases). The CDR3 runs to 14 residues. The germline CDR1 and CDR2 sequences are SGHRS and YFSETQ. Trimming left V 2 bases short and J 2 bases short, with 11 bases between. Here the CDR3 DNA reads TGCGCCAGCAGCTTAGGAATGGGGCCCTACGAGCAGTACTTC. Translated: CASSLGMGPYEQYF.

This clonotype was counted only a few times. The chain employs TRBV10-3 and TRBJ2-5; TRBD1 is a possible D gene (6 bases). The CDR3 spans 13 residues. Germline-derived CDR1 and CDR2 are ENHRY and SYGVKD. Trimming removed 11 bases from V and 5 bases from J, with 18 bases in between. DNA of the CDR3: TGTGCCGTGCGCCCCGGGACAATCGAGACCCAGTACTTC. Translation gives CAVRPGTIETQYF.

This clonotype was counted only a few times. The CDR3 DNA reads as TGTGCCAGCAACCCCGGGTCCCAGCGGGAGTGGGGTACGCAGTATTTT. Protein product: CASNPGSQREWGTQYF. This sequence joins TRBV6-2 or TRBV6-3 and TRBJ2-3; 8 positions match TRBD2. Germline CDR1 and CDR2: MNHEY and SVGEGT. The CDR3 runs 16 residues. V dropped 7 bases and J dropped 8; count of bases not matched to a gene: 17.

This clonotype was found a few times. The CDR3: CSADTGGADETQYF. The CDR3 DNA sequence: TGCAGTGCGGACACAGGGGGCGCGGATGAGACCCAGTACTTC. V is TRBV20-1 and J is TRBJ2-5; the match to TRBD1 covers 9 bases. In germline, CDR1 is DFQATT, CDR2 SNEGSKA (reference sequence). Trimming at V came to 6 bases and at J to 5 bases, leaving 10 bases not matched to a gene. The CDR3 extends over 14 amino acids.

Points on this clonotype: One base away lies a much larger clone, so this may be a sequencing read error. The chain employs TRBV15 and TRBJ2-3; D is perhaps TRBD1 (5 bases). Per germline, CDR1 LNHNV and CDR2 YYDKDF (reference sequence). The CDR3 is 13 amino acids. Here the CDR3 reads CATNALITGTQYF. DNA for the CDR3: TGTGCCACCAACGCCCTAATCACAGGTACGCAGTATTTT.

The rearrangement links TRBV28 to TRBJ2-3, with 9 nucleotides matching TRBD2. The V gene's germline CDR1 is MDHEN and CDR2 SYDVKM. Losses at the gene ends were 3 bases for V and 1 base for J; bases not matched to a gene: 2. CDR3 length equals 15 residues. Here the CDR3 reads CASSFRGGGTDTQYF. The CDR3 DNA is TGTGCCAGCAGTTTCCGCGGGGGGGGCACAGATACGCAGTATTTT.

At least ten counts were recorded for this clonotype. The CDR3 coding sequence is TGTGCCAGCAGTGACTCCCTCGGCAATCAGCCCCAGCATTTT. It specifies CASSDSLGNQPQHF. V and J are TRBV25-1 and TRBJ1-5; D not certain. This CDR3 is 14 amino acids long. In germline, CDR1 is MGHDK, CDR2 SYGVNS. V was trimmed by 3 bases and J by 2 bases, leaving 8 bases between them.

This clonotype has a handful of counts. V gene TRBV29-1 combines with J gene TRBJ1-3; D is possibly TRBD1 (5 bases). The germline CDR1 and CDR2 sequences are SQVTM and ANQGSEA. The ends were cut back, 4 bases at V and 1 base at J, with 11 bases in the middle. This CDR3 has 14 residues. CDR3 sequence reads: CSVGGAESGNTIYF. The DNA of the CDR3 is TGCAGCGTTGGAGGGGCGGAATCTGGAAACACCATATATTTT.

This clonotype was detected only a few times. The chain uses TRBV7-2 and TRBJ2-5, with TRBD1 as a possible D gene (5 bases). The CDR3 totals 14 residues. V dropped 5 bases and J dropped 2 bases, with 12 bases sitting between them. CDR1 is SGHTA and CDR2 is FQGNSA in the germline V gene. The CDR3 coding sequence is TGTGCCAGCAGCCCGTTGACAGATCAAGAGACCCAGTACTTC. It codes for CASSPLTDQETQYF.

CDR3 coding DNA: TGCGCCAGCAGCTTGCCCCAGCGAGGACAGGCAAACACCGGGGAGCTGTTTTTT. Translated, it gives CASSLPQRGQANTGELFF. The gene calls are TRBV5-1 and TRBJ2-2; 7 nucleotides match TRBD1. Per germline, CDR1 SGHRS and CDR2 YFSETQ. This CDR3 is built from 18 residues. After removal of 1 base from V and 2 bases from J, the junction contained 11 bases not matched to a gene.

The V gene is TRBV20-1, the J gene TRBJ2-5, with TRBD2 matching over 7 bases. Looked up from germline, CDR1 is DFQATT and CDR2 is SNEGSKA (reference sequence). CDR3 length equals 15 residues. V shed 0 bases, J shed 1 base, and the junction held 5 bases outside the gene matches. CDR3 in amino acids: CSARDLAALQETQYF. The DNA of the CDR3 is TGCAGTGCTAGAGATCTAGCGGCACTCCAAGAGACCCAGTACTTC.

The V and J genes are TRBV5-4 and TRBJ2-3, with D maybe TRBD1 (6 bases). The CDR3 sequence is 14 residues long. The germline V gene has CDR1 SGHNT and CDR2 YYREEE (reference sequence). V was cut by 6 bases and J by 4 bases, with 15 bases left in between. The CDR3: CASTTGWVADTQYF. The CDR3 DNA follows: TGTGCCAGCACCACAGGGTGGGTCGCAGATACGCAGTATTTT.